There are many counts of the clone carrying this T cell receptor beta chain. The antigen is unknown. This specimen belongs to a study of blood T cells in healthy people across ages. As for the study in general: Per two T cells, template switching captured roughly one barcoded beta molecule. Study-wide findings and caveats: Among long-lived donors, naive CD4+ cells were more numerous and diversity higher than in aged donors.

The length of the CDR3 is 13 residues. Germline loops: CDR1 SGHTA, CDR2 FQGNSA. The V end was cut by 1 base, the J end by 8 bases, with 9 bases between. A second PCR, run for about 7 to 11 cycles, used a sample-barcoded 5' primer plus a J-beta primer mix. Every cDNA molecule bore a tag from a template-switch adaptor containing 12 random nucleotides. TCRdb ran MiXCR on the 5' RACE reads and lists one entry per CDR3 protein. This table holds 630,000 or so distinct CDR3 sequences, 32% found once. This sequence was found in an elderly woman in good health. V gene TRBV7-2 combines with J gene TRBJ2-1; D gene ambiguous. Material: blood. DNA of the CDR3: TGTGCCAGCAGCTTAGTTCCGGCGGATGAGCAGTTCTTC. This codes for CASSLVPADEQFF.